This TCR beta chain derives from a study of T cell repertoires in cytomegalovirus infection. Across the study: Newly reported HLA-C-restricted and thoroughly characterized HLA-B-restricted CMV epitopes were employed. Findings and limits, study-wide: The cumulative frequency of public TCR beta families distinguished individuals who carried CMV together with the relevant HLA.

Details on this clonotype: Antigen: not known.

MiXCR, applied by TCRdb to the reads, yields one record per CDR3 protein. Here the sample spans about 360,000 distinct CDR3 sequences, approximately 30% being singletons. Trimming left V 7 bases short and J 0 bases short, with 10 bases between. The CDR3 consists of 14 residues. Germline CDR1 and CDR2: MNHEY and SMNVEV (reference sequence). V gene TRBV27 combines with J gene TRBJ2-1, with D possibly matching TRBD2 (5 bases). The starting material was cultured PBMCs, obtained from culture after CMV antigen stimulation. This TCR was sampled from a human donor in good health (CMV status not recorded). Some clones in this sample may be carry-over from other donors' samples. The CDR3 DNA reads TGTGCCAGCAATCGAGGGAGCTCCTACAATGAGCAGTTCTTC. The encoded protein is CASNRGSSYNEQFF.